This TCR beta chain was recovered during a study of cytomegalovirus exposure and HLA in healthy donors. Study outcomes and limitations: Testing in vitro showed a few CMV-associated chains specific for CMV antigens.

13 Jbeta primers and 60 Vbeta primers were used for the PCR. Here immunoSEQ multiplex PCR was the method, and the copy in TCRdb shows in-frame clones only, minus some. The top ten clones hold around 2% of a sample with roughly 80,000 clones, roughly 79% of them seen once. About this clone: The target antigen is unknown.

The junction had 11 bases not matched to a gene; V was cut back by 7 bases and J by 4 bases. The CDR3 totals 16 residues. Germline V gene lookup returns CDR1 LNHDA and CDR2 SQIVND (reference sequence). The V and J genes are TRBV19 and TRBJ2-2, with 8 bases aligning to TRBD2. Material: PBMCs. The source is a young woman in good health and CMV-seronegative. CDR3 loop: CASMVIAGLGTGELFF. The CDR3 DNA is TGTGCCAGTATGGTAATAGCGGGACTCGGCACCGGGGAGCTGTTTTTT.